A selection of T cell receptor beta chains follows, all from one sample in a study of blood T cell repertoires in COVID-19. TCRdb's copy holds only in-frame clones and misses some; the assay was immunoSEQ multiplex PCR. The sample holds 85,000 to 90,000 clones, roughly nine tenths seen once. Material: peripheral blood. These receptor sequences come from a woman of 80 years or more with active COVID-19. Each CDR3 is given with its conserved first and last residue. A D gene is named only where the DNA matches it firmly. Expanded clones get a size class; other rows say once, few or many, or leave the size out.

V	length	D	J	size	DNA	CDR3
TRBV5-1	14	.	TRBJ2-3	.	TGCGCCAGCAGCTTACAAGGGGGCACAGATACGCAGTATTTT	CASSLQGGTDTQYF
TRBV4-2	12	.	TRBJ2-3	.	TGTGCCAGCAGCCAAGTAGGGGGGAGGGCCTATTTT	CASSQVGGRAYF
TRBV5-1	15	.	TRBJ1-2	.	TGCGCCAGCAGCCAAGCTCGAGAGCCCCGCTATGGCTACACCTTC	CASSQAREPRYGYTF
TRBV7-3	16	.	TRBJ2-1	.	TGTGCCAGCAGCTTAACTAGCGGAGCCTCCTACAATGAGCAGTTCTTC	CASSLTSGASYNEQFF
TRBV7-9	15	.	TRBJ2-7	once	TGTGCCAGCAGCTTAGTTGGGAGGAGGCACGGGGAGCAGTACTTC	CASSLVGRRHGEQYF
TRBV6-4	13	.	TRBJ1-1	.	TGTGCCAGCAGTGAGGCCCGAGGAACTGAAGCTTTCTTT	CASSEARGTEAFF
TRBV5-1	14	TRBD2	TRBJ2-1	.	TGCGCCAGCAGCTTGGCGCTAGCGGACAATGAGCAGTTCTTC	CASSLALADNEQFF
TRBV19	16	TRBD1	TRBJ1-1	.	TGTGCCAGTAGAAGGGGTTCGTACAGGGGGGGATCTGAAGCTTTCTTT	CASRRGSYRGGSEAFF
TRBV7-9	12	.	TRBJ1-2	.	TGTGCCAGCAGCATAAAAACTGGACTCTACACCTTC	CASSIKTGLYTF
TRBV7-9	14	TRBD1	TRBJ1-2	.	TGTGCCAGCAGCCCCCGGAGGGGGCACTATGGCTACACCTTC	CASSPRRGHYGYTF
TRBV6-6	14	.	TRBJ2-3	once	TGTGCCAGCAGCTTGGGGCAGGGTGGAGATACGCAGTATTTT	CASSLGQGGDTQYF
TRBV19	15	.	TRBJ1-2	.	TGTGCCAGTAGTATTCCTCGGCAGGGCGTATATGGCTACACCTTC	CASSIPRQGVYGYTF
TRBV4-1	13	TRBD2	TRBJ2-5	.	TGCGCCAGCTCTAGCCGGGGGGGAGAGACCCAGTACTTC	CASSSRGGETQYF
TRBV7-9	14	TRBD2	TRBJ2-1	.	TGTGCCAGCAGCTTAGCTAGCGGGAACGCTGAGCAGTTCTTC	CASSLASGNAEQFF
TRBV3-1/TRBV3-2	14	TRBD2	TRBJ2-5	.	TGTGCCAGCAGGGTAGCGGGAGCATTGGAGACCCAGTACTTC	CASRVAGALETQYF
TRBV25-1	14	TRBD1	TRBJ2-5	.	TGTGCCAGCAGTGGGGGGACAGGGCGGGAGACCCAGTACTTC	CASSGGTGRETQYF
TRBV2	12	.	TRBJ2-7	.	TGTGCCAGCAGTGAAATCCGGGACTTGCCGCACTTC	CASSEIRDLPHF
TRBV7-7	13	.	TRBJ2-3	.	TGTGCCAGCGCCGGAGGGGGCACAGATACGCAGTATTTT	CASAGGGTDTQYF
TRBV27	13	.	TRBJ1-2	.	TGTGCCAGCAGTTTACAACAGAACTATGGCTACACCTTC	CASSLQQNYGYTF
TRBV27	14	TRBD1	TRBJ2-7	.	TGTGCCAGCAGTACCGGACAGGGGACCTACGAGCAGTACTTC	CASSTGQGTYEQYF
TRBV5-1	14	TRBD1	TRBJ2-4	.	TGCGCCAGCAGCCCGGACAGGGGGCTAAACATTCAGTACTTC	CASSPDRGLNIQYF
TRBV5-1	13	.	TRBJ1-1	.	TGCGCCAGCAGCTTAGGGGGGAACACTGAAGCTTTCTTT	CASSLGGNTEAFF
TRBV2	13	TRBD1	TRBJ2-7	.	TGTGCCAGGGGGACAGGGGGGCTCTTCGAGCAGTACTTC	CARGTGGLFEQYF
TRBV30	20	TRBD2	TRBJ2-5	.	TGTGCCTGGAGTGTAGGTCTACTAGCGGGAGCGGGATCAGACCAAGAGACCCAGTACTTC	CAWSVGLLAGAGSDQETQYF
TRBV9	14	TRBD2	TRBJ2-7	.	TGTGCCAGCAGCTCCCGACTAGCGGGAGGGGAGCAGTACTTC	CASSSRLAGGEQYF
TRBV5-4	15	TRBD1	TRBJ2-1	.	TGTGCCAGCAGCTCCGGGACAGGGGATTTCGATGAGCAGTTCTTC	CASSSGTGDFDEQFF
TRBV5-3	15	.	TRBJ1-2	.	TGTGCCAGAAGCTTAGGTTTACAGGGTGGCCATGGCTACACCTTC	CARSLGLQGGHGYTF
TRBV2	12	.	TRBJ2-7	.	TGTGCCAGCAAGGAGAGCTCCTACGAGCAGTACTTC	CASKESSYEQYF
TRBV7-9	12	.	TRBJ2-5	.	TGTGCCAGCAGCGAGAACCAAGAGACCCAGTACTTC	CASSENQETQYF
TRBV19	13	TRBD1	TRBJ2-7	.	TGTGCCAGTAGTATCAGGACAGGCTACGAGCAGTACTTC	CASSIRTGYEQYF
TRBV6-5	13	.	TRBJ1-5	.	TGTGCCAGCAAGTTACAGGGCGGACAGCCCCAGCATTTT	CASKLQGGQPQHF
TRBV4-3	16	TRBD2	TRBJ2-5	.	TGCGCCAGCAGCCAAGACGTAGCGGGGCTCCAAGAGACCCAGTACTTC	CASSQDVAGLQETQYF
TRBV24-1	16	.	TRBJ2-3	.	TGTGCCACCAGTGATTTGGGAGGTACCTTCACAGATACGCAGTATTTT	CATSDLGGTFTDTQYF
TRBV18	18	TRBD1	TRBJ1-4	.	TGTGCCAGCTCCGCTCAACCTACCGGACAGGGGGCCCATGAAAAACTGTTTTTT	CASSAQPTGQGAHEKLFF
TRBV5-6	19	TRBD1	TRBJ1-1	.	TGTGCCAGCAGCTTGTGGGTACAGGGGCCATGGGGAACGTACACTGAAGCTTTCTTT	CASSLWVQGPWGTYTEAFF
TRBV25-1	13	TRBD2	TRBJ2-5	.	TGTGCCAGCAGGGCAGCGGGAGCAGAGACCCAGTACTTC	CASRAAGAETQYF
TRBV2	16	TRBD2	TRBJ2-1	.	TGTGCCAGCAGCCCAGAGGGGCTAGCGGGAGGGAATGAGCAGTTCTTC	CASSPEGLAGGNEQFF
TRBV2	17	.	TRBJ2-2	.	TGTGCCAGCAGTGAAGACAGGGTTGATCTGAACACCGGGGAGCTGTTTTTT	CASSEDRVDLNTGELFF